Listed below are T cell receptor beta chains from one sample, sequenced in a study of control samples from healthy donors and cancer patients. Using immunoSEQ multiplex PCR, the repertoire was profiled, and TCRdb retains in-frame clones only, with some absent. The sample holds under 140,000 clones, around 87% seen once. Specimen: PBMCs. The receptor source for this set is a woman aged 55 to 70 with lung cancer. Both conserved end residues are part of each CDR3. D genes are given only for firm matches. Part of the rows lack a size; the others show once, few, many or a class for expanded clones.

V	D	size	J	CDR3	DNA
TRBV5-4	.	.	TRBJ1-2	CASSFEEGPALGYTF	TGTGCCAGCAGCTTTGAAGAGGGGCCCGCCCTTGGCTACACCTTC
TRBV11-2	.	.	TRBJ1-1	CASSLGGESGTEAFF	TGTGCCAGCAGCTTAGGTGGGGAGTCCGGCACTGAAGCTTTCTTT
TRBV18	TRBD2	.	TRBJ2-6	CASSQIQLAGGPSGANVLTF	TGTGCCAGCTCACAAATCCAGTTAGCGGGGGGGCCTTCTGGGGCCAACGTCCTGACTTTC
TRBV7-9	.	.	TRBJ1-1	CASSSPIAEAFF	TGTGCCAGCAGCTCCCCTATAGCTGAAGCTTTCTTT
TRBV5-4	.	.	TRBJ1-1	CASSLQGNTEAFF	TGTGCCAGCAGCCTACAGGGGAACACTGAAGCTTTCTTT
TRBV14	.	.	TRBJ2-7	CASSQVHEQYF	TGTGCCAGCAGCCAAGTCCACGAGCAGTACTTC
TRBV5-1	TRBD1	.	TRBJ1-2	CASSYNRGYHTF	TGCGCCAGCAGCTATAACAGGGGTTATCACACCTTC
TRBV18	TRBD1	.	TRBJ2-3	CASSAIPGQSTDTQYF	TGTGCCAGCTCAGCTATTCCGGGACAGAGCACAGATACGCAGTATTTT
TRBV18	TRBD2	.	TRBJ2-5	CASSPSGVLGETQYF	TGTGCCAGCTCACCTAGCGGGGTGTTAGGGGAGACCCAGTACTTC
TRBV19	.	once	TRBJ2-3	CASSYGDADTQYF	TGTGCCAGTTCGTACGGAGATGCAGATACGCAGTATTTT
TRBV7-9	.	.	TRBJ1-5	CASSFGPNQPQHF	TGTGCCAGCAGCTTCGGTCCCAATCAGCCCCAGCATTTT
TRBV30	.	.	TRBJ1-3	CAWGAGGDGNTIYF	TGTGCCTGGGGGGCGGGGGGCGATGGAAACACCATATATTTT
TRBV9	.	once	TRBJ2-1	CASSVGGGLTYNEQFF	TGTGCCAGCAGCGTAGGAGGAGGGCTTACCTACAATGAGCAGTTCTTC
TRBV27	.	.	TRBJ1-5	CASSINRDSNQPQHF	TGTGCCAGCAGTATCAACAGGGATAGCAATCAGCCCCAGCATTTT
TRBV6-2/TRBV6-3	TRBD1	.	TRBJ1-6	CASSFQGAPNNSPLHF	TGTGCCAGCAGTTTCCAGGGGGCGCCGAATAATTCACCCCTCCACTTT
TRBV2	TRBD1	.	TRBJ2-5	CASRDRDRGHETQYF	TGTGCCAGCAGGGACCGGGACAGGGGGCACGAGACCCAGTACTTC
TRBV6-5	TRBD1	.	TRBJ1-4	CASSYHYRGANEKLFF	TGTGCCAGCAGTTACCACTACAGGGGTGCTAATGAAAAACTGTTTTTT